This T cell receptor (beta chain) was identified during a study of Graves' ophthalmopathy and Graves' hyperthyroidism. The authors amplified TCR beta CDR3 regions from RNA transcripts. An opening RT-PCR round employed HTBI primers and preceded a second-round multiplex PCR. TCRdb ran MiXCR on the multiplex PCR reads and lists one entry per CDR3 protein. The top ten clones hold around 1.4% of a sample with some 400,000 distinct CDR3 sequences, approximately 16% of them seen once. The CDR3 extends over 15 amino acids. Trimming removed 1 base from V and 5 bases from J; junction bases left unmatched: 7. The germline V gene encodes CDR1 SGHVS and CDR2 FQNEAQ. Findings and limits, study-wide: Ophthalmopathy and stable hyperthyroidism were discriminated by a 13-signature model, with roughly 86% sensitivity and 65% to 83% specificity.

This clonotype was observed at least ten times. Its cognate antigen is unknown. The chain combines TRBV7-8 with TRBJ2-5; TRBD2 matches 7 bases. This TCR was sampled from a woman aged 18-35 years with Graves' ophthalmopathy. The sample comprised peripheral blood. The CDR3 coding sequence is TGTGCCAGCAGCTTAGTAGGCGGGGGATGGGAGACCCAGTACTTC. Its translation: CASSLVGGGWETQYF. Combining the CDR3 with reference TRBV7-8 and TRBJ2-5 gives the whole variable domain GAGVSQSPRYKVAKRGQDVALRCDPISGHVSLFWYQQALGQGPEFLTYFQNEAQLDKSGLPSDRFFAERPEGSVSTLKIQRTQQEDSAVYLCASSLVGGGWETQYFGPGTRLLVL.